This TCR beta chain emerged from a study of CD8 T cells in Susac syndrome. Study results and caveats: That the number of individuals in its TCR sequencing and HLA analysis was relatively small was acknowledged by the study.

Random hexamers were used to reverse transcribe the RNA input (about 0.5 to 1 ug). TCRdb used MiXCR to reprocess the immunoSEQ multiplex PCR reads, holding one entry per CDR3 protein. This table has 150,000 to 200,000 distinct CDR3 sequences, roughly 94% appearing once. Trimming took off 4 bases at V and 0 bases at J, with 6 bases between the two ends. This CDR3 has 13 amino acids. Germline CDR1 and CDR2: SQVTM and ANQGSEA. This clonotype was observed a handful of times. Its specificity is not known. The chain uses TRBV29-1 and TRBJ2-2; the D gene is possibly TRBD1 (5 bases). Sequencing was carried out using CD4+ T cells from PBMCs. This sequence originates from a human donor with multiple sclerosis. The CDR3 bases are TGCAGCGTTGGGACACCGAACACCGGGGAGCTGTTTTTT. It encodes CSVGTPNTGELFF.